This T cell receptor (beta chain) derives from a study of cytomegalovirus exposure and HLA in healthy donors. Findings and limits, study-wide: Cytomegalovirus-associated status was assigned to 150 or so TCR beta chains.

Trimming cost V 0 bases and J 6 bases, with 15 bases left between them. Germline CDR1 is MNHEY and CDR2 is SVGAGI. There are 15 residues in the CDR3. Remarks on this clone: The antigen remains undetermined.

Both 60 Vbeta primers and 13 Jbeta primers went into the PCR. TCRdb's table, derived via immunoSEQ multiplex PCR, lists solely in-frame clones and lacks some. In the table there are approximately 100,000 clones, 65% to 80% of which are singletons. The gene calls are TRBV6-5 and TRBJ2-7, with D possibly matching TRBD1 (5 bases). Sequenced material: PBMCs. The TCR was taken from a female donor in good health and CMV-seropositive. The CDR3: CASSYSVRQTAEQYF. The CDR3 bases are TGTGCCAGCAGTTACTCGGTGCGACAGACCGCCGAGCAGTACTTC.